The 26 T cell receptor beta chains below were found in one sample sequenced in a study of blood T cell repertoires in COVID-19. Only in-frame clones appear in the TCRdb table, and some are missing; sequencing was by immunoSEQ multiplex PCR. In the table there are about 150,000 clones, about 85% of which are singletons. Source material: peripheral blood. These receptors originate from a woman older than 75 with COVID-19, enrolled during active disease.

The rearrangement uses TRBV4-1 and TRBJ2-1, with D unresolved. There are 16 residues in the CDR3. V dropped 1 base and J dropped 0 bases, with 10 bases sitting between them. Germline-derived CDR1 and CDR2 are MGHRA and YSYEKL. The CDR3 sequence is CASSQGNYYSYNEQFF. In DNA, the CDR3 is TGCGCCAGCAGCCAAGGTAACTACTACTCCTACAATGAGCAGTTCTTC.

This rearrangement joins TRBV6-5 to TRBJ2-7; TRBD2 might be the D (6 bases). The V end lost 3 bases, the J end lost 7 bases, and 16 bases lay between the germline ends. The V gene's germline CDR1 is MNHEY and CDR2 SVGAGI. The CDR3 length is 14 residues. The CDR3: CASSYPGRGSEQYF. The CDR3 DNA is TGTGCCAGCAGTTATCCGGGACGGGGGAGTGAGCAGTACTTC.

The chain is built from TRBV5-1 and TRBJ2-3; TRBD2 matches at 9 bases. Germline CDR1 SGHRS, CDR2 YFSETQ. The CDR3 loop spans 17 amino acids. J lost 4 bases, V lost 1 base, and 10 bases had no gene match. The CDR3 loop reads CASSLPLGSGGSDTQYF. The DNA of the CDR3 is TGCGCCAGCAGCTTGCCTCTGGGTAGCGGGGGTTCAGATACGCAGTATTTT.

The chain joins TRBV5-1 to TRBJ2-3; the match to TRBD1 covers 7 bases. CDR1 and CDR2 from the germline V gene are SGHRS and YFSETQ. The CDR3 is 16 amino acids. Germline trimming cut 1 base from V and 2 bases from J; bases unmatched to any gene: 7. CDR3 coding DNA: TGCGCCAGCAGCTTGAGTCCGGGACAGTCCACAGATACGCAGTATTTT. It encodes CASSLSPGQSTDTQYF.

This chain joins TRBV5-1 and TRBJ1-1; D unresolved. V was pared by 0 bases and J by 3 bases, with 12 bases between. Germline-derived CDR1 and CDR2 are SGHRS and YFSETQ. There are 15 residues in the CDR3. CDR3 coding DNA: TGCGCCAGCAGCTTGGAAGTCATCAGGTACACTGAAGCTTTCTTT. Protein: CASSLEVIRYTEAFF.

The chain employs TRBV9 and TRBJ2-1, with D possibly being TRBD2 (6 bases). The CDR3 sequence is 17 residues long. The V end lost 5 bases, the J end lost 0 bases, and 18 bases lay between the germline ends. Germline V gene sequence: CDR1 SGDLS, CDR2 YYNGEE. This CDR3 reads CASSPLGLPSSYNEQFF. In DNA, the CDR3 is TGTGCCAGCAGTCCTCTTGGACTACCTAGCTCCTACAATGAGCAGTTCTTC.

This chain uses TRBV3-1 (or the pseudogene TRBV3-2) with TRBJ2-5, with TRBD1 as a possible D gene (6 bases). The germline V gene has CDR1 LGHDT and CDR2 YNNKEL (reference sequence). The V gene lost 5 bases and the J gene lost 5 bases, with 12 bases spanning the gap. This CDR3 has 13 residues. The CDR3 nucleotides are TGTGCCAGCAGCTCAACAGGGTCGGAGACCCAGTACTTC. Translating gives CASSSTGSETQYF.

The chain combines TRBV9 with TRBJ2-2; D unresolved. Germline-derived CDR1 and CDR2 are SGDLS and YYNGEE. The CDR3 runs 16 residues. Trimming shortened V by 0 bases and J by 0 bases, and 9 bases separated the two germline ends. The chain's CDR3 is CASSVGVGANTGELFF. The CDR3 bases are TGTGCCAGCAGCGTAGGGGTGGGCGCGAACACCGGGGAGCTGTTTTTT.

This clone was picked up a small number of times. CDR3 in amino acids: CASTPVTSGNTIYF. In DNA, the CDR3 is TGCGCCAGCACTCCGGTCACCTCTGGAAACACCATATATTTT. The chain couples TRBV4-1 to TRBJ1-3; D unresolved. This CDR3 contains 14 residues. Germline V gene data show CDR1 as MGHRA and CDR2 as YSYEKL. V was clipped by 7 bases and J by 0 bases, with 10 bases between them.

The chain links TRBV5-1 to TRBJ1-1, with D uncertain. Per germline, CDR1 SGHRS and CDR2 YFSETQ. Trimming stripped 6 bases from V and 1 base from J, with 10 bases between. The CDR3 is 13 amino acids. The CDR3 DNA reads TGCGCCAGCAAGACATCTCAGAACACTGAAGCTTTCTTT. Its translation is CASKTSQNTEAFF.

V and J are TRBV25-1 and TRBJ1-1, with TRBD1 as a possible D gene (5 bases). The CDR3 sequence is 13 residues long. Germline-derived CDR1 and CDR2 are MGHDK and SYGVNS. V shed 3 bases and J shed 10 bases, with 15 bases lying between them. CDR3 amino acids: CASSERQLSGAFF. The CDR3 DNA is TGTGCCAGCAGTGAGCGACAGTTATCCGGAGCTTTCTTT.

The genes are TRBV5-1 and TRBJ2-1, with 7 bases aligning to TRBD2. V trimming: 0 bases; J trimming: 1 base; junction bases outside the gene matches: 19. In germline, CDR1 is SGHRS, CDR2 YFSETQ. The CDR3 sequence is 21 residues long. The CDR3 is CASSLAGGRIPHFGSYNEQFF. The CDR3 nucleotides read TGCGCCAGCAGCTTGGCCGGGGGGAGGATTCCCCATTTCGGGTCCTACAATGAGCAGTTCTTC.

The chain links TRBV19 to TRBJ1-1; D is perhaps TRBD1 (6 bases). This CDR3 spans 14 amino acids. Trimming removed 1 base from V and 8 bases from J, with 14 bases in between. Germline loops: CDR1 LNHDA, CDR2 SQIVND (reference sequence). CDR3 sequence: CASSIGYLGAEAFF. The CDR3 DNA reads as TGTGCCAGTAGTATAGGATACCTGGGGGCAGAAGCTTTCTTT.

The chain is built from TRBV7-2 and TRBJ2-3; 7 bases are shared with TRBD2. CDR3 length: 14 residues. V lost 4 bases, J lost 5 bases, and 6 bases stayed unmatched. Germline lookup yields CDR1 SGHTA and CDR2 FQGNSA. The chain's CDR3 is CASSSPPGGDTQYF. DNA of the CDR3: TGTGCCAGCAGCTCACCGCCGGGGGGAGATACGCAGTATTTT.

The gene calls are TRBV14 and TRBJ1-6; the match to TRBD1 covers 7 bases. V was clipped by 2 bases and J by 9 bases; unmatched bases: 4. Germline CDR1 SGHDN, CDR2 FVKESK. This CDR3 is built from 14 residues. Here the CDR3 reads CASSQQGGTSPLHF. The CDR3 nucleotides are TGTGCCAGCAGCCAACAGGGGGGTACTTCACCCCTCCACTTT.

The chain links TRBV24-1 to TRBJ1-2; 7 bases fit TRBD1. V dropped 2 bases and J dropped 1; count of bases not matched to a gene: 6. This CDR3 region has 16 residues. CDR1 is KGHDR, CDR2 SFDVKD, per germline. The chain's CDR3 is CATSDCQGVLNYGYTF. The CDR3 region has the DNA TGTGCCACCAGTGATTGTCAGGGGGTTCTTAACTATGGCTACACCTTC.

The genes are TRBV28 and TRBJ2-1; 9 bases map to TRBD2. V trimming: 4 bases; J trimming: 6 bases; junction bases outside the gene matches: 7. The CDR3 extends over 15 amino acids. Per germline, CDR1 MDHEN and CDR2 SYDVKM. CDR3 DNA: TGTGCCAGCAGTTCTAGCGGGGCCGGGGGCAATGAGCAGTTCTTC. As protein: CASSSSGAGGNEQFF. The full variable domain, rest sourced from reference TRBV28 and TRBJ2-1, is DVKVTQSSRYLVKRTGEKVFLECVQDMDHENMFWYRQDPGLGLRLIYFSYDVKMKEKGDIPEGYSVSREKKERFSLILESASTNQTSMYLCASSSSGAGGNEQFFGPGTRLTVL.

The V call is TRBV3-1 (or the pseudogene TRBV3-2), the J call TRBJ2-2; D gene ambiguous. Trimming left V 2 bases short and J 7 bases short, with 5 bases between. CDR1 LGHDT and CDR2 YNNKEL come from the germline V gene (reference sequence). The CDR3 spans 12 residues. The CDR3 DNA follows: TGTGCCAGCAGCCAAACAATCGGGGAGCTGTTTTTT. Translating gives CASSQTIGELFF.

The chain combines TRBV19 with TRBJ1-4; a possible D gene is TRBD1 (6 bases). This CDR3 contains 15 residues. Germline CDR1 and CDR2: LNHDA and SQIVND (reference sequence). V gave up 4 bases and J gave up 0 bases, with 9 bases separating them. In DNA, the CDR3 is TGTGCCAGTAGTAACCGACAGGCAACTAATGAAAAACTGTTTTTT. Protein sequence: CASSNRQATNEKLFF.

This clone was seen a handful of times. The J gene is TRBJ2-2, the V gene TRBV6-5, with TRBD1 matching over 8 bases. In germline, CDR1 is MNHEY, CDR2 SVGAGI. The junction had 1 base not matched to a gene; V was cut back by 6 bases and J by 1 base. This CDR3 contains 14 residues. This CDR3 reads CASRQGVNTGELFF. In DNA, the CDR3 is TGTGCCAGCAGACAGGGGGTGAACACCGGGGAGCTGTTTTTT.

The chain joins TRBV7-9 to TRBJ2-3; 9 bases match TRBD1. The CDR3 is 16 amino acids. V lost 1 base and J lost 5; bases outside the gene matches: 7. CDR1 SEHNR and CDR2 FQNEAQ come from the germline V gene (reference sequence). CDR3 in DNA: TGTGCCAGCAGCTTAGTGGGGACAGGGAGGCAAGATACGCAGTATTTT. As protein: CASSLVGTGRQDTQYF.

V usage is TRBV21-1 and J usage is TRBJ1-1; the D call of TRBD1 is as the table states it, not checked on the DNA. TRBV21-1 is noted as a pseudogene. The CDR3 has 14 amino acids. As DNA, the CDR3 is TGTGCCAGCAGCGGCACAGGGGGCCGGACTGAAGCTTTCTTT. Its protein product is CASSGTGGRTEAFF.

The gene calls are TRBV9 and TRBJ2-7, with 7 bases aligning to TRBD1. The CDR3 runs 15 residues. CDR1 SGDLS and CDR2 YYNGEE come from the germline V gene. J was trimmed by 4 bases and V by 0 bases; bases with no gene match: 7. CDR3 loop: CASSVGPGQYYEQYF. CDR3 DNA: TGTGCCAGCAGCGTAGGTCCGGGACAGTATTACGAGCAGTACTTC.

The chain has TRBV6-5 and TRBJ2-5; tentative D call: TRBD2 (6 bases). The CDR3 length is 14 residues. V was shortened by 2 bases and J by 2 bases, with 9 bases between the two germline ends. Germline V gene data show CDR1 as MNHEY and CDR2 as SVGAGI. The CDR3 sequence is CASSYPGLQETQYF. CDR3 nucleotides: TGTGCCAGCAGTTACCCGGGACTTCAAGAGACCCAGTACTTC.

This rearrangement joins TRBV28 to TRBJ2-2, with D perhaps matching TRBD1 (6 bases). V shed 5 bases and J shed 8 bases, with 15 bases lying between them. CDR1 MDHEN and CDR2 SYDVKM come from the germline V gene. The CDR3 is 14 amino acids. Here the CDR3 DNA reads TGTGCCAGCAGTATAGGGCCGCAGGGGGGGGAGCTGTTTTTT. Encoded protein: CASSIGPQGGELFF.

CDR3 region: CASSLQGLNQPQHF. CDR3 DNA: TGTGCCAGCTCCCTCCAGGGTTTGAACCAGCCCCAGCATTTT. This chain connects TRBV18 to TRBJ1-5; possible D gene TRBD1, 5 bases. This CDR3 comprises 14 residues. The V gene lost 6 bases and the J gene lost 7 bases, with 16 bases spanning the gap. CDR1 and CDR2 from the germline V gene are KGHSH and LQKENI.